The clone carrying this T cell receptor (delta chain) is categorized as large. Additional DNA sequences in this sample encode the identical CDR3. The data derive from a study of gamma-delta T cells after stem cell transplantation. TCRdb repeated clone calling on the RT-PCR reads with CATT. The sample includes 4,000 to 5,500 delta-chain clones, roughly 1.9% seen only once; the top ten take around 32%. This TCR came from a human donor. It is not recorded whose cells these are; they may come from a transplant donor. The sequenced sample was gamma-delta T cells.

In DNA, the CDR3 is TGTGCCTGTGACTTCTTATCCTCTGAGATCGGGGGCGGCACCGATAAACTCATCTTT. This encodes CACDFLSSEIGGGTDKLIF. This chain joins TRDV2 and TRDJ1, with D maybe TRDD3 (5 bases). V was shortened by 3 bases and J by 1 base, with 26 bases between the two germline ends. CDR1 and CDR2 (germline): GEAIGNYY, EKD. The CDR3 runs to 19 residues.